The present TCR beta chain was sequenced within a study of cytomegalovirus exposure and HLA in healthy donors. Overall study results and limits: Using the classifier, cytomegalovirus status was reportedly diagnosed with high specificity and sensitivity.

It was with 60 Vbeta and 13 Jbeta primers that the PCR ran. Profiling relied on immunoSEQ multiplex PCR, and the TCRdb table lists in-frame clones only, not all of them. This table has about 120,000 clones, 81% appearing once. The CDR3 contains 15 residues. Per germline, CDR1 LGHNA and CDR2 YSLEER. The ends were cut back, 0 bases at V and 8 bases at J, with 16 bases in the middle. In regard to this clone: No antigen is known for it.

This sequence was found in a woman aged 40 to 50 in good health and CMV-seronegative. Sequencing used PBMCs. The chain carries TRBV4-3 and TRBJ1-2; D perhaps matches TRBD1 (6 bases). The CDR3 loop is CASSQDLMGGRGYTF. CDR3 in DNA: TGCGCCAGCAGCCAAGATCTGATGGGGGGGCGCGGCTACACCTTC.